Sequencing of this T cell receptor beta chain was carried out in a study of blood T cells in healthy people across ages. Study results and limitations: Age advanced and TCR beta diversity per million T cells fell, roughly linearly.

The authors ran a second PCR of about 6 to 11 cycles using a sample-barcoded 5' primer and a J-beta primer mix. From each sample, at least 2.5 million paired-end reads containing CDR3 were obtained. TCRdb reanalysed the 5' RACE reads using MiXCR and keeps one entry per CDR3 protein. The table shows some 850,000 distinct CDR3 sequences, with 20% to 30% occurring only once. Worth noting for this clonotype: What it recognizes is unknown.

This CDR3 contains 13 residues. V was cut by 6 bases and J by 2 bases, with 11 bases left in between. These data also formed part of another study, on T cells of mothers and their children.

The chain couples TRBV12-3 or TRBV12-4 to TRBJ2-7; D possibly corresponds to TRBD2 (5 bases). Sequencing was performed on blood. This TCR derives from a boy younger than 18 in good health. The CDR3 bases are TGTGCCAGCAGCCCAGCGGTCCCCTACGAGCAGTACTTC. Encoded protein: CASSPAVPYEQYF.